Listed below are T cell receptor beta chains from one sample, sequenced in a study of T cells in Graves' hyperthyroidism and ophthalmopathy. TCRdb ran MiXCR on the multiplex PCR reads and lists one entry per CDR3 protein. This table holds about 210,000 distinct CDR3 sequences, roughly 18% found once. Sample: blood. The source is a man between 40 and 49 years old with Graves' hyperthyroidism. The CDR3 runs from the conserved cysteine through the conserved F or W. The order of the fields is V gene, clone size, D gene, J gene, CDR3 DNA, CDR3 protein. A D gene is named only where the DNA matches it firmly. The listing skips clone size in some rows; elsewhere it reads once, few, many or a size class.

V: TRBV14; size: many; D: -; J: TRBJ2-1; DNA: TGTGCCAGCAGCCAAGAACGAGGGTGGGCAGTGGAGCAGTTCTTC; CDR3: CASSQERGWAVEQFF
V: TRBV7-2; size: many; D: -; J: TRBJ1-1; DNA: TGTGCCAGCAGACCTGGGGCGCCCACTGAAGCTTTCTTT; CDR3: CASRPGAPTEAFF
V: TRBV6-1; size: many; D: -; J: TRBJ2-5; DNA: TGTGCCAGCAGCAGGGCCGAGACCCAGTACTTC; CDR3: CASSRAETQYF
V: TRBV9; size: many; D: -; J: TRBJ2-5; DNA: TGTGCCAGCAGCGTAGCCTCTCAAGAGACCCAGTACTTC; CDR3: CASSVASQETQYF
V: TRBV12-3/TRBV12-4; size: -; D: -; J: TRBJ2-7; DNA: TGTGCCAGGAAACAGGCTAAGGCCTACGAGCAGTACTTC; CDR3: CARKQAKAYEQYF
V: TRBV6-4; size: -; D: -; J: TRBJ1-4; DNA: TGTGCCAGCAGTTCCACAGGGTCGGCGGATGAAAAACTGTTTTTT; CDR3: CASSSTGSADEKLFF
V: TRBV12-3/TRBV12-4; size: many; D: TRBD2; J: TRBJ2-5; DNA: TGTGCCAGCAGTTTTCGCGGGGGGGCCCAAAAGACCCAGTACTTC; CDR3: CASSFRGGAQKTQYF
V: TRBV20-1; size: -; D: -; J: TRBJ1-1; DNA: TGCAGTGCTAGAGCCGAGCCTGGGACTGAAGCTTTCTTT; CDR3: CSARAEPGTEAFF
V: TRBV20-1; size: many; D: TRBD2; J: TRBJ2-1; DNA: TGCAGGGCCCTAGCGGGGCCAATGAAGAATGAGCAGTTCTTC; CDR3: CRALAGPMKNEQFF
V: TRBV5-1; size: few; D: -; J: TRBJ2-5; DNA: TGCGCCAGCACTAGGGGTCAAGGGACCCAGTACTTC; CDR3: CASTRGQGTQYF
V: TRBV2; size: -; D: TRBD1; J: TRBJ2-6; DNA: TGTGCCAGCAGTAGGTCCGGGACAGTCTCTGGGGCCAACGTCCTGACTTTC; CDR3: CASSRSGTVSGANVLTF
V: TRBV29-1; size: few; D: -; J: TRBJ1-1; DNA: TGCAGCGTTGAATTGTTCACTGAAGCTTTCTTT; CDR3: CSVELFTEAFF
V: TRBV3-1; size: many; D: TRBD1; J: TRBJ2-7; DNA: TGTGCCAGCAGCCAGGCAGACAGGGGGCTTGAGCAGTACTTC; CDR3: CASSQADRGLEQYF
V: TRBV7-2; size: many; D: TRBD1; J: TRBJ2-1; DNA: TGTGCCAGCAGCTTAGGGACAGGGTTAGGGAATGAGCAGTTCTTC; CDR3: CASSLGTGLGNEQFF
V: TRBV4-2; size: many; D: -; J: TRBJ1-4; DNA: TGTGCCAGCAGCCAAGAAGGACTAACTAATGAAAAACTGTTTTTT; CDR3: CASSQEGLTNEKLFF
V: TRBV7-3; size: many; D: -; J: TRBJ2-5; DNA: TGTGCCAGCAGCGCCGGGACGGGAGAGACCCAGTACTTC; CDR3: CASSAGTGETQYF
V: TRBV5-8; size: once; D: TRBD2; J: TRBJ2-7; DNA: TGTGCCAGCAGCTTTCCGGGACTAAAATACGAGCAGTACTTC; CDR3: CASSFPGLKYEQYF
V: TRBV5-4; size: -; D: -; J: TRBJ2-1; DNA: TGTGCCAGCAGCATCGACAAAGCCTCCTACAATGAGCAGTTCTTC; CDR3: CASSIDKASYNEQFF
V: TRBV5-8; size: -; D: TRBD2; J: TRBJ2-7; DNA: TGTACCAGCAGCGAGGGGACTAGCGGGGGGGCCTTCGAGCAGTACTTC; CDR3: CTSSEGTSGGAFEQYF
V: TRBV12-3/TRBV12-4; size: -; D: -; J: TRBJ2-7; DNA: TGTGCCAGCAGTTTTGGCCCAGCGAGCTCCTACGAGCAGTACTTC; CDR3: CASSFGPASSYEQYF
V: TRBV6-5; size: few; D: -; J: TRBJ2-3; DNA: TGTGCCAGCAGTTACTCGAGCTTCCAGGGAGCTAGCACAGATACGCAGTATTTT; CDR3: CASSYSSFQGASTDTQYF
V: TRBV7-9; size: many; D: -; J: TRBJ2-3; DNA: TGTGCCAGCAGCTTAGCTAGCACAGATACGCAGTATTTT; CDR3: CASSLASTDTQYF
V: TRBV2; size: many; D: TRBD2; J: TRBJ2-7; DNA: TGTGCCAGCAGTGCTTACTCGGGGGGGACCTACGAGCAGTACTTC; CDR3: CASSAYSGGTYEQYF
V: TRBV19; size: few; D: TRBD1; J: TRBJ2-7; DNA: TGTGCCAGTAGTAACAGAGGGACAGGTAACTACGAGCAGTACTTC; CDR3: CASSNRGTGNYEQYF
V: TRBV5-1; size: few; D: -; J: TRBJ2-5; DNA: TGCGCCAGCAGCTTGGTAGGGTCCCAAGAGACCCAGTACTTC; CDR3: CASSLVGSQETQYF
V: TRBV11-2; size: -; D: TRBD2; J: TRBJ2-1; DNA: TGTGCCAGCAGCAGAGTACTTGGACTAGCGAGCTCCTACAATGAGCAGTTCTTC; CDR3: CASSRVLGLASSYNEQFF
V: TRBV5-1; size: -; D: -; J: TRBJ2-1; DNA: TGCGCCAGCAGCTTGGGCATTGGGGACTACAATGAGCAGTTCTTC; CDR3: CASSLGIGDYNEQFF
V: TRBV5-6; size: -; D: TRBD1; J: TRBJ2-1; DNA: TGTGCCAGCAGCTCCCGGGACAGGGAGTTCCATGAGCAGTTCTTC; CDR3: CASSSRDREFHEQFF
V: TRBV20-1; size: few; D: -; J: TRBJ1-5; DNA: TGCAGTGCTAGCCCGAACAGGGTAGCGGATCAGCCCCAGCATTTT; CDR3: CSASPNRVADQPQHF
V: TRBV5-1; size: few; D: -; J: TRBJ1-3; DNA: TGCGCCAGCAGCGAGGTCCTCTCTGGAAACACCATATATTTT; CDR3: CASSEVLSGNTIYF
V: TRBV28; size: many; D: -; J: TRBJ1-2; DNA: TGTGCCAGCAGTACAAGAAACTATGGCTACACCTTC; CDR3: CASSTRNYGYTF
V: TRBV9; size: -; D: -; J: TRBJ2-5; DNA: TGTGCCAGCAGCGCGCGAAGTGAGGTCGCCCCGGAGACCCAGTACTTC; CDR3: CASSARSEVAPETQYF
V: TRBV28; size: many; D: -; J: TRBJ1-4; DNA: TGTGCCAGCAATTCGGGGATTCATGAAAAACTGTTTTTT; CDR3: CASNSGIHEKLFF
V: TRBV2; size: -; D: -; J: TRBJ1-1; DNA: TGTGCCAGCAGAACCGGTATAGCTCCTGAAGCTTTCTTT; CDR3: CASRTGIAPEAFF
V: TRBV9; size: -; D: -; J: TRBJ1-2; DNA: TGTGCCAGCAGCGCGGACAGCGATGGCCATGGCTACACCTTC; CDR3: CASSADSDGHGYTF
V: TRBV20-1; size: many; D: -; J: TRBJ1-4; DNA: TGCAGTGCTAGAGAAGGAGGACCCGGGGGAAAACTGTTTTTT; CDR3: CSAREGGPGGKLFF
V: TRBV30; size: many; D: -; J: TRBJ2-3; DNA: TGTGCCTGGAGCGTCACCGGGGGAGATACGCAGTATTTT; CDR3: CAWSVTGGDTQYF
V: TRBV4-3; size: many; D: -; J: TRBJ2-7; DNA: TGCGCCAGCAGCCCAAGGAAGGACGGATCCTACGAGCAGTACTTC; CDR3: CASSPRKDGSYEQYF
V: TRBV6-1; size: -; D: -; J: TRBJ1-5; DNA: TGTGCCAGCAGTGAATCGTGGAAAACTCAGCCCCAGCATTTT; CDR3: CASSESWKTQPQHF
V: TRBV10-3; size: many; D: -; J: TRBJ1-6; DNA: TGTGCCATCAGTGAGTTTGGGCCGGAAACCTTTGGGTCACCCCTCCACTTT; CDR3: CAISEFGPETFGSPLHF
V: TRBV5-1; size: many; D: -; J: TRBJ2-7; DNA: TGCGCCAGCAGCTTCAGCCGGGAGCAGTACTTC; CDR3: CASSFSREQYF
V: TRBV11-1; size: -; D: TRBD2; J: TRBJ2-7; DNA: TGTGCCAGCAGCATAGGACTAGCGGCTATGAAGCAGTACTTC; CDR3: CASSIGLAAMKQYF
V: TRBV7-8; size: many; D: -; J: TRBJ2-1; DNA: TGTGCCAGCAGCACCTCAACAGGAGACAACTCCTACAATGAGCAGTTCTTC; CDR3: CASSTSTGDNSYNEQFF
V: TRBV2; size: many; D: TRBD1; J: TRBJ2-7; DNA: TGTGCCAGCCAGGGACAGAGCTCCTACGAGCAGTACTTC; CDR3: CASQGQSSYEQYF
V: TRBV5-1; size: many; D: TRBD1; J: TRBJ2-4; DNA: TGCGCCAGCAGCTTGGGACAGGGATTTGACATTCAGTACTTC; CDR3: CASSLGQGFDIQYF
V: TRBV18; size: -; D: -; J: TRBJ1-4; DNA: TGTGCCAGCTCAGCCGAAACAGGGAAATTAATCAAACTGTTTTTT; CDR3: CASSAETGKLIKLFF
V: TRBV4-2; size: -; D: TRBD1; J: TRBJ1-3; DNA: TGTGCCAGCAGCCAAGGAGGGGACAGAAGAAACACCATATATTTT; CDR3: CASSQGGDRRNTIYF
V: TRBV19; size: few; D: -; J: TRBJ1-6; DNA: TGTGCCAGTAGTATTGAGTTGGCTGATTCACCCCTCCACTTT; CDR3: CASSIELADSPLHF